One and the same sample provided the 4 T cell receptor beta chains below, sequenced in a study of cytomegalovirus exposure and HLA in healthy donors. Assay used: immunoSEQ multiplex PCR; TCRdb lists only in-frame clones, some missing. The sample records some 340,000 clones, around 90% being singletons. Sequencing input: PBMCs. All receptors come from a young woman in good health and CMV-seropositive.

This chain connects TRBV6-4 to TRBJ2-5; D might be TRBD1 or TRBD2, each matching 5 bases. Germline V lookup: CDR1 MRHNA, CDR2 SNTAGT. The CDR3 consists of 14 residues. Deletions cut 0 bases from V and 2 bases from J, with 7 bases between. Here the CDR3 DNA reads TGTGCCAGCAGTGACTCCTGGGGGCAAGAGACCCAGTACTTC. This codes for CASSDSWGQETQYF.

The J gene is TRBJ2-1, the V gene TRBV2; no clear D. There are 14 residues in the CDR3. CDR1 and CDR2 (germline): SNHLY, FYNNEI. V gave up 2 bases and J gave up 5 bases, with 10 bases separating them. CDR3 sequence (DNA): TGTGCCAGCAGTGAAACAGTCAACCACAATGAGCAGTTCTTC. It codes for CASSETVNHNEQFF.

The chain carries TRBV5-6 and TRBJ1-2; D gene uncertain. The CDR3 is 15 amino acids. V gave up 4 bases and J gave up 2 bases, with 15 bases separating them. The germline CDR1 and CDR2 sequences are SGHDT and YYEEEE. The CDR3 coding sequence is TGTGCCAGCAGCCCTTTGATAGTCTTAAACTATGGCTACACCTTC. Residues: CASSPLIVLNYGYTF.

CDR3 amino acids: CAWTKDTGSNGYTF. The CDR3 coding sequence is TGTGCCTGGACTAAAGATACAGGGTCAAATGGCTACACCTTC. V gene TRBV30 combines with J gene TRBJ1-2, with TRBD1 as a possible D gene (6 bases). The V and J ends lost 4 bases and 6 bases respectively, with 18 bases between them. The CDR3 totals 14 residues. Germline V gene sequence: CDR1 GTSNPN, CDR2 SVGIG (reference sequence). The variable domain in full, completed from reference TRBV30 and TRBJ1-2, reads SQTIHQWPATLVQPVGSPLSLECTVEGTSNPNLYWYRQAAGRGLQLLFYSVGIGQISSEVPQNLSASRPQDRQFILSSKKLLLSDSGFYLCAWTKDTGSNGYTFGSGTRLTVV.